Listed here are 31 T cell receptor beta chains from one sample, sequenced in a study of spatial heterogeneity in lung cancer. The antigens these receptors bind are not known. TCRdb processed the 5' RACE reads anew with MiXCR; each CDR3 protein has one entry. This table has 20,000 to 30,000 distinct CDR3 sequences, around 9.2% appearing once. Study results and caveats: The number of expanded tumor alpha and beta chains correlated with mutation number.

Noted time point: sample taken at primary tumor resection. Specimen: lung tumor tissue, collected at surgery. These receptors all stem from a male donor with early-stage non-small cell lung cancer.

This clonotype has just a few counts. The chain recombines TRBV7-9 with TRBJ2-3; 8 bases are a match to TRBD2. After removal of 1 base from V and 0 bases from J, the junction contained 3 bases not matched to a gene. This CDR3 contains 16 residues. Germline V CDR1 and CDR2: SEHNR, FQNEAQ (reference sequence). The DNA of the CDR3 is TGTGCCAGCAGCTTAGTCTTAGCGGGGAGCACAGATACGCAGTATTTT. As protein: CASSLVLAGSTDTQYF.

This clonotype was seen many times. This chain uses TRBV5-1 with TRBJ2-1; perhaps TRBD2 as D (6 bases). The CDR3 totals 15 residues. Trimming stripped 1 base from V and 0 bases from J, with 8 bases between. Germline V gene sequence: CDR1 SGHRS, CDR2 YFSETQ. DNA of the CDR3: TGCGCCAGCAGCTTGACGGGACTCTCCTACAATGAGCAGTTCTTC. Its translation: CASSLTGLSYNEQFF.

J is TRBJ2-3 and V is TRBV27, with D unclear. The V end lost 7 bases, the J end lost 4 bases, and 12 bases lay between the germline ends. CDR1 is MNHEY, CDR2 SMNVEV, per germline (reference sequence). The CDR3 has 13 residues. CDR3 sequence (DNA): TGTGCCAGCACCCCAAGCAGTTCAGATACGCAGTATTTT. Protein product: CASTPSSSDTQYF.

By share of the sample, this clonotype is medium-sized. CDR3 nucleotides: TGTGCCAGCAGTCTAGCCCGGAGATATGGCTACACCTTC. It translates to CASSLARRYGYTF. The chain couples TRBV28 to TRBJ1-2; D gene ambiguous. This CDR3 region has 13 residues. Trimming shortened V by 5 bases and J by 5 bases, and 12 bases separated the two germline ends. Germline assignment: CDR1 MDHEN and CDR2 SYDVKM.

The chain links TRBV20-1 to TRBJ2-5, with 13 bases lining up with TRBD2. The germline gives CDR1 DFQATT, CDR2 SNEGSKA (reference sequence). V gave up 4 bases and J gave up 1 base; unmatched junction bases: 6. The CDR3 contains 16 residues. CDR3 coding DNA: TGCAGTGCTACGGGACTAGCGGGGAGTTCCCAAGAGACCCAGTACTTC. It specifies CSATGLAGSSQETQYF.

This clonotype was detected many times. DNA of the CDR3: TGTGCCAGCAGCCAAGGACCCCAGCGGGGGGGGAGAGATACGCAGTATTTT. Translation gives CASSQGPQRGGRDTQYF. The gene calls are TRBV3-1 and TRBJ2-3, with 10 positions matching TRBD2. After removal of 1 base from V and 5 bases from J, the junction contained 9 bases not matched to a gene. CDR1 and CDR2 (germline): LGHDT, YNNKEL (reference sequence). The CDR3 extends over 17 amino acids.

At least ten counts were recorded for this clonotype. V gene TRBV28 combines with J gene TRBJ1-2; TRBD1 matches at 7 bases. The V gene end was trimmed by 6 bases and the J gene end by 12 bases; junction bases not matched to a gene: 10. The CDR3 contains 12 residues. CDR1 and CDR2 from the germline V gene are MDHEN and SYDVKM. CDR3 nucleotides: TGTGCCAGCAGCCAACAGGGGCCTGGGAACACCTTC. Translation: CASSQQGPGNTF.

Regarding this clonotype: The junction and the germline gene differ at one end; a read error may be behind it. The rearrangement uses TRBV5-1 and TRBJ2-3, with D perhaps matching TRBD1 or TRBD2 (5 bases each). Germline CDR1 and CDR2: SGHRS and YFSETQ. The CDR3 consists of 11 residues. The CDR3 DNA follows: TGCGCCAGCAGCTTGCAGGGACCCGCTATTTTT. As protein: CASSLQGPAIF. The full variable domain, completed using reference TRBV5-1 and TRBJ2-3, is KAGVTQTPRYLIKTRGQQVTLSCSPISGHRSVSWYQQTPGQGLQFLFEYFSETQRNKGNFPGRFSGRQFSNSRSEMNVSTLELGDSALYLCASSLQGPAIFGPGTRLTVL.

This clonotype occurred many times. V and J are TRBV2 and TRBJ2-7; D gene ambiguous. There are 12 residues in the CDR3. Germline CDR1 reads SNHLY; CDR2 reads FYNNEI. V was shortened by 8 bases and J by 3 bases, with 11 bases between the two germline ends. The CDR3 spells CASSWDFYEQYF. In nucleotides, the CDR3 is TGTGCCAGCTCCTGGGATTTCTACGAGCAGTACTTC.

In its sample, this clonotype was seen many times. The chain combines TRBV12-3 or TRBV12-4 with TRBJ2-7; TRBD1 agrees at 10 bases. V lost 4 bases to trimming and J lost 5 bases; unmatched junction nucleotides: 8. The CDR3 covers 15 residues. The CDR3 region is CASSWTGDRGHEQYF. The CDR3 DNA follows: TGTGCCAGCAGTTGGACTGGGGACAGGGGTCACGAGCAGTACTTC.

This chain uses TRBV5-6 with TRBJ2-5; tentatively, D is TRBD1 (6 bases). The CDR3 consists of 15 residues. V lost 2 bases, J lost 4 bases, and 15 bases lay in between. Germline loops: CDR1 SGHDT, CDR2 YYEEEE. The CDR3: CASSFPAGAPETQYF. CDR3 bases: TGTGCCAGCAGCTTTCCGGCAGGGGCCCCAGAGACCCAGTACTTC. Together with reference TRBV5-6 and TRBJ2-5, the CDR3 gives the full variable domain: DAGVTQSPTHLIKTRGQQVTLRCSPKSGHDTVSWYQQALGQGPQFIFQYYEEEERQRGNFPDRFSGHQFPNYSSELNVNALLLGDSALYLCASSFPAGAPETQYFGPGTRLLVL.

This clonotype came up many times. The V call is TRBV6-5, the J call TRBJ2-7; D unresolved. Between the trimmed V and J ends, which lost 0 bases and 0 bases, there was a span of 12 bases. The CDR3 extends over 16 amino acids. Germline V CDR1 and CDR2: MNHEY, SVGAGI. The chain's CDR3 is CASSYSSNTPSYEQYF. The CDR3 DNA sequence: TGTGCCAGCAGTTACTCCTCAAATACCCCCTCCTACGAGCAGTACTTC.

In its sample, this clonotype was seen many times. The J gene is TRBJ1-1, the V gene TRBV27; the D gene is possibly TRBD1 (6 bases). The CDR3 is made up of 15 amino acids. V lost 3 bases and J 3 bases, leaving 14 bases between the germline ends. Germline loops: CDR1 MNHEY, CDR2 SMNVEV (reference sequence). Here the CDR3 DNA reads TGTGCCAGCAGTTTTTCAGGGGATGGGTACACTGAAGCTTTCTTT. Its translation is CASSFSGDGYTEAFF.

This clonotype has just a few counts. The chain has TRBV20-1 and TRBJ2-3; no firm D call. Germline lookup yields CDR1 DFQATT and CDR2 SNEGSKA (reference sequence). This CDR3 region has 13 residues. The V end was cut by 8 bases, the J end by 0 bases, with 12 bases between. In nucleotides, the CDR3 is TGCAGTCCAAAGGACCCGAGCACAGATACGCAGTATTTT. As protein: CSPKDPSTDTQYF.

CDR3 sequence (DNA): TGTGCCAGCAGCCGTCTTGCGGGACAAACCACCGGGGAGCTGTTTTTT. This codes for CASSRLAGQTTGELFF. The chain joins TRBV3-1 to TRBJ2-2; tentatively, D is TRBD1 or TRBD2 (6 bases each). The ends were cut back, 4 bases at V and 4 bases at J, with 16 bases in the middle. The CDR3 extends over 16 amino acids. Germline V CDR1 and CDR2: LGHDT, YNNKEL (reference sequence).

This clonotype showed up many times. This chain uses TRBV20-1 with TRBJ1-5; a possible D gene is TRBD1 (6 bases). Germline values: CDR1 DFQATT, CDR2 SNEGSKA (reference sequence). V was pared by 1 base and J by 5 bases, with 9 bases between. The CDR3 contains 13 residues. CDR3 amino acids: CSARASGDQPQHF. CDR3 in DNA: TGCAGTGCTAGAGCCTCAGGGGATCAGCCCCAGCATTTT.

This clonotype was observed a handful of times. This rearrangement joins TRBV6-1 to TRBJ1-5; D unclear. Deletions cut 3 bases from V and 0 bases from J, with 9 bases between. Germline CDR1 reads MNHNS; CDR2 reads SASEGT. The CDR3 consists of 15 residues. CDR3 sequence (DNA): TGTGCCAGCAGTGATGGGCTGTATAGCAATCAGCCCCAGCATTTT. Its protein product is CASSDGLYSNQPQHF.

This clonotype has just a few counts. The chain links TRBV5-1 to TRBJ2-7, with 8 bases that match TRBD2. The germline V gene encodes CDR1 SGHRS and CDR2 YFSETQ. The CDR3 spans 12 residues. J lost 4 bases, V lost 5 bases, and 2 bases had no gene match. The CDR3 reads CASRREVYEQYF. In DNA form, the CDR3 reads TGCGCCAGCAGGCGGGAGGTTTACGAGCAGTACTTC.

This clonotype has a count of ten or more. The V call is TRBV11-2, the J call TRBJ2-3, with D possibly being TRBD2 (6 bases). This CDR3 has 14 residues. V was shortened by 4 bases and J by 4 bases, with 12 bases between the two germline ends. Germline CDR1 SGHAT, CDR2 FQNNGV. The CDR3 DNA reads TGTGCCAGCAGCTCCACCTCTAGCGCAGATACGCAGTATTTT. It specifies CASSSTSSADTQYF.

At least ten counts were recorded for this clonotype. The V gene is TRBV4-3, the J gene TRBJ2-2; D gene unclear. The CDR3 covers 13 residues. The ends were cut back, 0 bases at V and 6 bases at J, with 5 bases in the middle. The germline V gene has CDR1 LGHNA and CDR2 YSLEER. The CDR3 DNA reads TGCGCCAGCAGCCAAGATAACTCCGGGGAGCTGTTTTTT. It encodes CASSQDNSGELFF.

This clonotype was recorded a few times. The rearrangement joins TRBV2 to TRBJ1-6; tentative D call: TRBD1 (6 bases). Looked up from germline, CDR1 is SNHLY and CDR2 is FYNNEI. The CDR3 contains 13 residues. The ends were cut back, 6 bases at V and 9 bases at J, with 12 bases in the middle. The CDR3 sequence: CASRPVGGSPLHF. Here the CDR3 DNA reads TGTGCCAGCAGGCCGGTAGGGGGTTCACCCCTCCACTTT.

Ten or more counts support this clonotype. DNA of the CDR3: TGCAGTGCTATCCGGACAGACGGCTATGGCTACACCTTC. It translates to CSAIRTDGYGYTF. This chain connects TRBV20-1 to TRBJ1-2, with D maybe TRBD1 (6 bases). This CDR3 region has 13 residues. V dropped 4 bases and J dropped 4 bases, with 13 bases sitting between them. The germline V gene encodes CDR1 DFQATT and CDR2 SNEGSKA (reference sequence).

The sample holds many counts of this clonotype. The rearrangement joins TRBV20-1 to TRBJ1-1; D remains unclear. Trimming cost V 6 bases and J 5 bases, with 16 bases left between them. The CDR3 loop spans 13 amino acids. The V gene's germline CDR1 is DFQATT and CDR2 SNEGSKA (reference sequence). CDR3 protein: CSARHTSRTEAFF. CDR3 nucleotide sequence: TGCAGTGCAAGACATACAAGTCGGACTGAAGCTTTCTTT.

This clonotype rates as medium-sized. The junction differs from germline at one of its ends, possibly a read error. This chain links TRBV28 with TRBJ2-7; D possibly corresponds to TRBD2 (6 bases). Germline V lookup: CDR1 MDHEN, CDR2 SYDVKM. The CDR3 runs to 12 residues. The CDR3 DNA follows: TGTGCCAGCAGATCCCCCCCGGGAGTATTGGGCTTC. This encodes CASRSPPGVLGF.

This clonotype was seen many times. This rearrangement joins TRBV28 to TRBJ1-5; D ambiguous. The germline V gene has CDR1 MDHEN and CDR2 SYDVKM. The CDR3 length is 13 residues. V was cut by 9 bases and J by 0 bases, with 9 bases left in between. Written as DNA, the CDR3 is TGTGCCAGTGAGGCGTTTAGCAATCAGCCCCAGCATTTT. Its protein is CASEAFSNQPQHF. Together with reference TRBV28 and TRBJ1-5, the CDR3 gives the full variable domain: DVKVTQSSRYLVKRTGEKVFLECVQDMDHENMFWYRQDPGLGLRLIYFSYDVKMKEKGDIPEGYSVSREKKERFSLILESASTNQTSMYLCASEAFSNQPQHFGDGTRLSIL.

In its sample, this clonotype was seen many times. The chain combines TRBV5-1 with TRBJ1-3, with D tentatively TRBD1 (6 bases). Germline CDR1 SGHRS, CDR2 YFSETQ. V lost 7 bases to trimming and J lost 0 bases, with 11 bases between them. The CDR3 length is 14 residues. For the CDR3, the DNA is TGCGCCAGCCGGGACAACCTCTCTGGAAACACCATATATTTT. Amino acids: CASRDNLSGNTIYF.

This clonotype has a handful of counts. This chain links TRBV7-2 with TRBJ2-2; 10 nucleotides line up with TRBD2. The length of the CDR3 is 15 residues. Looked up from germline, CDR1 is SGHTA and CDR2 is FQGNSA. Germline trimming cut 4 bases from V and 3 bases from J; bases unmatched to any gene: 2. The CDR3 is CASSYTSGDTGELFF. CDR3 in DNA: TGTGCCAGCAGCTATACTAGCGGGGACACCGGGGAGCTGTTTTTT. The full variable domain, rest sourced from reference TRBV7-2 and TRBJ2-2, is GAGVSQSPSNKVTEKGKDVELRCDPISGHTALYWYRQSLGQGLEFLIYFQGNSAPDKSGLPSDRFSAERTGGSVSTLTIQRTQQEDSAVYLCASSYTSGDTGELFFGEGSRLTVL.

This clonotype showed up just a few times. V gene TRBV28 combines with J gene TRBJ1-1, with TRBD1 as a possible D gene (5 bases). V dropped 6 bases and J dropped 2 bases, with 13 bases sitting between them. CDR1 and CDR2 (germline): MDHEN, SYDVKM. The CDR3 length is 14 residues. The chain's CDR3 is CASRIPDSNTEAFF. The CDR3 DNA reads as TGTGCCAGCAGGATCCCTGACAGTAACACTGAAGCTTTCTTT.

This chain connects TRBV9 to TRBJ1-2; 7 positions agree with TRBD1. Germline CDR1 and CDR2: SGDLS and YYNGEE. The length of the CDR3 is 15 residues. V shed 3 bases, J shed 2 bases, and the junction held 7 bases outside the gene matches. In DNA form, the CDR3 reads TGTGCCAGCAGCGCCCAGGGGGTCTTGAACTATGGCTACACCTTC. This translates into CASSAQGVLNYGYTF.

Ten or more counts support this clonotype. The chain carries TRBV11-1 and TRBJ2-1; 8 bases line up with TRBD1. Germline values: CDR1 SGHAT, CDR2 FQDESV (reference sequence). After removal of 3 bases from V and 8 bases from J, the junction contained 6 bases not matched to a gene. There are 14 residues in the CDR3. The CDR3 DNA reads TGTGCCAGCAGCTTGGACAGGGTATTCCATGAGCAGTTCTTC. This translates into CASSLDRVFHEQFF.

This clonotype was recorded at least ten times. V gene TRBV5-1 combines with J gene TRBJ2-5; tentatively, D is TRBD1 or TRBD2 (5 bases each). This CDR3 has 14 amino acids. Per germline, CDR1 SGHRS and CDR2 YFSETQ. The V and J ends lost 6 bases and 4 bases respectively, with 16 bases between them. CDR3 sequence (DNA): TGCGCCAGCAAAAGGGGACGGAGTGGAGAGACCCAGTACTTC. Amino acids: CASKRGRSGETQYF.